This is a list of T cell receptor beta chains from one sample in a study of cytomegalovirus exposure and HLA in healthy donors. Generated by immunoSEQ multiplex PCR, the TCRdb table keeps only in-frame clones and is missing some. The sample includes around 150,000 clones. The specimen was PBMCs. These receptors came from a woman aged 55-70 years in good health and CMV-seronegative. Each CDR3 is given with its conserved first and last residue. The D gene is left open where the match is weak.

len	v_gene	j_gene	d_gene	CDR3nt	CDR3aa
15	TRBV7-9	TRBJ1-1	-	TGTGCCAGCAGCCCTAGAGGCAGCCGGAACACCGAAGCTTTCTTT	CASSPRGSRNTEAFF
16	TRBV7-3	TRBJ2-2	TRBD2	TGTGCCAGCAGCCCCCAGGGGCTAGCGGGGACCGGGGAGCTGTTTTTT	CASSPQGLAGTGELFF
14	TRBV7-6	TRBJ1-4	-	TGTGCCAGCAGCGAAACAGGTTCTAATGAAAAACTGTTTTTT	CASSETGSNEKLFF
15	TRBV4-1	TRBJ2-7	-	TGCGCCAGCAGCCAAGATCAGTATCCCTCCTACGAGCAGTACTTC	CASSQDQYPSYEQYF
13	TRBV6-4	TRBJ1-4	-	TGTGCCAGCAGTGAACAGCTTAATGAAAAACTGTTTTTT	CASSEQLNEKLFF
14	TRBV4-1	TRBJ2-7	-	TGCGCCAGCAGCCAAGGACTATACTCCTACGAGCAGTACTTC	CASSQGLYSYEQYF
17	TRBV19	TRBJ2-7	TRBD2	TGTGCCAGTAGTCCCCCACCGGGACTAGCGGCTTCCTACGAGCAGTACTTC	CASSPPPGLAASYEQYF
14	TRBV5-4	TRBJ1-1	-	TGTGCCAGCAGCTTGAGAACAGATAACACTGAAGCTTTCTTT	CASSLRTDNTEAFF
13	TRBV27	TRBJ2-1	-	TGTGCCAGCAGTTCGACAGGTTACAATGAGCAGTTCTTC	CASSSTGYNEQFF
16	TRBV27	TRBJ2-7	TRBD2	TGTGCCAGCAGTTTAAGGCTAGCGGGAGGGCCTGGCGAGCAGTACTTC	CASSLRLAGGPGEQYF
15	TRBV7-3	TRBJ1-1	-	TGTGCCAGCAGCTTGCGTCAGGGAGGGGAAACTGAAGCTTTCTTT	CASSLRQGGETEAFF
10	TRBV20-1	TRBJ2-1	-	TGCAGTGCCGAGACTGGTGAGCAGTTCTTC	CSAETGEQFF
14	TRBV18	TRBJ1-3	-	TGTGCCAGCTCACCAAACAGCTCTGGAAACACCATATATTTT	CASSPNSSGNTIYF
17	TRBV7-6	TRBJ1-3	TRBD1	TGTGCCAGCAGCTTAGTTACCACGACAGGGGCCGGAAACACCATATATTTT	CASSLVTTTGAGNTIYF
13	TRBV15	TRBJ1-2	-	TGTGCCACCAGCCCAGAGGGGGACTATGGCTACACCTTC	CATSPEGDYGYTF
15	TRBV6-5	TRBJ2-1	-	TGTGCCAGCAGTTGGCGGGACCCATCCTACAATGAGCAGTTCTTC	CASSWRDPSYNEQFF
13	TRBV28	TRBJ1-2	-	TGTGCCAGCAGTTTACCCCCTAGCTATGGCTACACCTTC	CASSLPPSYGYTF
14	TRBV7-2	TRBJ2-1	TRBD2	TGTGCCAGCAGCTTAAAGAGGTCGGGGGGTGAGCAGTTCTTC	CASSLKRSGGEQFF
16	TRBV5-4	TRBJ2-1	-	TGTGCCAGCAGCTTTATGTTAGGGGGATCTTACAATGAGCAGTTCTTC	CASSFMLGGSYNEQFF
16	TRBV5-4	TRBJ2-7	TRBD1	TGTGCCAGCAGCAGCCCTGTTGGACAGGGAATTTACGAGCAGTACTTC	CASSSPVGQGIYEQYF
15	TRBV5-6	TRBJ2-7	-	TGTGCCAGCAGCTTTTTCACAGATCTCTCCTACGAGCAGTACTTC	CASSFFTDLSYEQYF
11	TRBV2	TRBJ1-1	TRBD1	TGTGCCAGTACAGGGGCCGGGGAAGCTTTCTTT	CASTGAGEAFF
14	TRBV11-3	TRBJ2-7	TRBD1	TGTGCCAGCGCACAGGGGCCCAACTCCTACGAGCAGTACTTC	CASAQGPNSYEQYF
16	TRBV4-1	TRBJ2-7	TRBD2	TGCGCCAGCAGCCGGGCTAGCGGGTTAAGCTCCTACGAGCAGTACTTC	CASSRASGLSSYEQYF
13	TRBV7-9	TRBJ1-2	TRBD1	TGTGCCAGCAGCTTCGACAGGGGAGGAGGCTACACCTTC	CASSFDRGGGYTF
13	TRBV10-3	TRBJ1-1	-	TGTGCCATCGGGAGGTCGGGGAACACTGAAGCTTTCTTT	CAIGRSGNTEAFF
14	TRBV18	TRBJ2-7	TRBD1	TGTGCCAGCTCACTGGACAGGGGAATCTCCGAGCAGTACTTC	CASSLDRGISEQYF
13	TRBV7-6	TRBJ1-1	-	TGTGCCTCCTCCCGGGGGGTGAACACTGAAGCTTTCTTT	CASSRGVNTEAFF
14	TRBV2	TRBJ1-1	-	TGTGCCAGCAGTGTAGGAGCAATGAGCACTGAAGCTTTCTTT	CASSVGAMSTEAFF
13	TRBV4-1	TRBJ1-3	-	TGCGCCAGCAGCCAAGACCCCGGGAACACCATATATTTT	CASSQDPGNTIYF
14	TRBV7-3	TRBJ2-1	TRBD2	TGTGCCAGCAGCTTGCTAGCGGGAGGGAATGAGCAGTTCTTC	CASSLLAGGNEQFF
15	TRBV6-1	TRBJ1-5	TRBD1	TGTGCCAGCAGTCGGGACAGGGCCGGCAATCAGCCCCAGCATTTT	CASSRDRAGNQPQHF
13	TRBV10-3	TRBJ1-1	-	TGTGCCATCAGTGAAGGGGGTAACACTGAAGCTTTCTTT	CAISEGGNTEAFF
13	TRBV7-3	TRBJ2-5	-	TGTGCCAGCAGCCCCCGGGGCCAAGAGACCCAGTACTTC	CASSPRGQETQYF
18	TRBV2	TRBJ2-2	TRBD2	TGTGCCAGCAGTTCTAGCGGGGGGCCGGTTTCCCCGACCGGGGAGCTGTTTTTT	CASSSSGGPVSPTGELFF
14	TRBV5-1	TRBJ2-5	-	TGCGCCAGCAGCTTGGAGCCCTTCCAAGAGACCCAGTACTTC	CASSLEPFQETQYF
18	TRBV27	TRBJ1-1	-	TGTGCCAGCAGTTTATCGGAGCGGGGTGGGACCCTGAACACTGAAGCTTTCTTT	CASSLSERGGTLNTEAFF
15	TRBV7-6	TRBJ1-1	TRBD1	TGTGCCAGCAGCTTACTCGACAGGGGTGGCACTGAAGCTTTCTTT	CASSLLDRGGTEAFF
11	TRBV29-1	TRBJ2-7	-	TGCAGCGTGCTTAGAACCTACGAGCAGTACTTC	CSVLRTYEQYF